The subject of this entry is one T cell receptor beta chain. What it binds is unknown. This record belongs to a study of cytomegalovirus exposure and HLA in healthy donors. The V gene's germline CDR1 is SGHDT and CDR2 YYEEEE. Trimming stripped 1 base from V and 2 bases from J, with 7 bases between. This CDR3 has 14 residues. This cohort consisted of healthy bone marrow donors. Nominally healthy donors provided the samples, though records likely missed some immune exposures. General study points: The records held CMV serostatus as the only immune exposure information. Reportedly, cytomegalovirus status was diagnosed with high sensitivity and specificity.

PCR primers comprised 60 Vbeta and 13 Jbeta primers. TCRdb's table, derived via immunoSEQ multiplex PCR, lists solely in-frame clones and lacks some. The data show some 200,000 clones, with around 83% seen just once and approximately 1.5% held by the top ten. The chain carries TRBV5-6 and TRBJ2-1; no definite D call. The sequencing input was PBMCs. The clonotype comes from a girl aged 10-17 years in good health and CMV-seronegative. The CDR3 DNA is TGTGCCAGCAGCTTGTTCGGAGCCTACAATGAGCAGTTCTTC. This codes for CASSLFGAYNEQFF.